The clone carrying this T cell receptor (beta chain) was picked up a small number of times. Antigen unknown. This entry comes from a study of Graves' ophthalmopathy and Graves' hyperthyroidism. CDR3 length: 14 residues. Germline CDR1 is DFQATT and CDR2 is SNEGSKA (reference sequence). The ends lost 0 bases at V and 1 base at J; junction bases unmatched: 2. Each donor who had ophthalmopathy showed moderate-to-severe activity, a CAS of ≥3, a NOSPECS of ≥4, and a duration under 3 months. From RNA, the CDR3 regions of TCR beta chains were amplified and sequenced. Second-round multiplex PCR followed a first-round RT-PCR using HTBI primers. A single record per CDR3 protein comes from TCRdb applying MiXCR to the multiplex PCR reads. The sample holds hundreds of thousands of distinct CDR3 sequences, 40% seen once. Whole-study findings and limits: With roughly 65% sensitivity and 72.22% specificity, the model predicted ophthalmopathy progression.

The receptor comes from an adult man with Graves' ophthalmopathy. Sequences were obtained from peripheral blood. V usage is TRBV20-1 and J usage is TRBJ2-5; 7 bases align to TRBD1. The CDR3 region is CSARDGTAQETQYF. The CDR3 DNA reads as TGCAGTGCTAGAGATGGGACAGCCCAAGAGACCCAGTACTTC.